A single T cell receptor (beta chain) is shown here with its context. Its antigen is undetermined. These data originate in a study of response to subunit inactivated influenza vaccine. Study conclusions and caveats: A suggestion made by the authors is that each seasonal influenza vaccination recruits few new T cells.

MiXCR, applied by TCRdb to the RT-PCR reads, yields one record per CDR3 protein. The sample records hundreds of thousands of distinct CDR3 sequences, around 16% being singletons. The ends were cut back, 0 bases at V and 0 bases at J, with 16 bases in the middle. CDR1 and CDR2 (germline): SGHRS, YFSETQ. There are 18 residues in the CDR3. The TCR comes from a man between 45 and 60 years old who received an inactivated influenza vaccine. The chain employs TRBV5-1 and TRBJ2-4, with D possibly TRBD1 on 6 matching bases. Sequenced here: PBMCs from blood, sampled about 12 days after vaccination. CDR3 coding DNA: TGCGCCAGCAGCTTGGCCAACGGGACAACCGTAGCCAAAAACATTCAGTACTTC. Its translation: CASSLANGTTVAKNIQYF.